This note documents a single T cell receptor beta chain sequence. The antigen remains unidentified. The CDR3 is 15 amino acids. CDR1 and CDR2 (germline): SGHRS, YFSETQ. Trimming stripped 3 bases from V and 0 bases from J, with 12 bases between. The sample is drawn from a study of CD8+ T cells in alopecia areata. Overall study results and limits: Unlike in mice, where it was clearer, TCR sharing across patients was less clear, possibly HLA-related.

RNA extraction and reverse transcription yielded cDNA as sequencing template. Generated by immunoSEQ multiplex PCR, the TCRdb table keeps only in-frame clones and is missing some. The table has roughly 140,000 clones, under 60% seen once. The receptor was derived from a human donor with alopecia areata. The sample in question was CD8+ T cells sorted from blood, obtained at week 0. The rearrangement links TRBV5-1 to TRBJ2-5; weak D call: TRBD2 (6 bases). Here the CDR3 DNA reads TGCGCCAGCAGCTGGAGTGGGGGGAACCAAGAGACCCAGTACTTC. Amino acids: CASSWSGGNQETQYF.